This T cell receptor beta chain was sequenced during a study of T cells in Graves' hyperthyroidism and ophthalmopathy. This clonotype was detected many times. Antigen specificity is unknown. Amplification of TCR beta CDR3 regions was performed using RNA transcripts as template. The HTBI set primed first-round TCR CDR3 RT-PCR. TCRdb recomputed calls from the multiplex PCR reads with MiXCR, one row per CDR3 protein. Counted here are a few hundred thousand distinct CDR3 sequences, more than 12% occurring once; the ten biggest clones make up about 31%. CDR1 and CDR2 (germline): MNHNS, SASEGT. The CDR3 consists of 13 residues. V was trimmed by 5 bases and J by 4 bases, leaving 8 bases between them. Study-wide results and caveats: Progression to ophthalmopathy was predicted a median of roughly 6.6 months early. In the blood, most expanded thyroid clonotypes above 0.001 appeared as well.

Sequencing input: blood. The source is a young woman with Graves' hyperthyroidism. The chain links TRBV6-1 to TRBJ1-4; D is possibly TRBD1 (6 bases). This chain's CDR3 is CASSFRGNEKLFF. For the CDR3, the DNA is TGTGCCAGCAGTTTCAGGGGTAATGAAAAACTGTTTTTT.